These 4 T cell receptor beta chains were all obtained from the same sample, sequenced in a study of T cells in Graves' hyperthyroidism and ophthalmopathy. TCR beta CDR3 region amplification was performed from RNA transcripts. HTBI primers were the set used in a first-round RT-PCR of the TCR CDR3. TCRdb ran MiXCR on the multiplex PCR reads and lists one entry per CDR3 protein. The top ten hold about a third of the sample, which has approximately 370,000 distinct CDR3 sequences, 17% seen once. The specimen was blood. The receptors originated from a young woman with Graves' hyperthyroidism that later progressed to Graves' ophthalmopathy.

This clonotype was detected a few times. This rearrangement joins TRBV20-1 to TRBJ2-6, with TRBD1 matching 11 bases. CDR1 and CDR2 from the germline V gene are DFQATT and SNEGSKA (reference sequence). V was pared by 5 bases and J by 0 bases, with 9 bases of the junction left unmatched. This CDR3 is 18 amino acids long. CDR3 coding DNA: TGCAGTGCTCCGGACAGGACAGGGGGCCTCTCTGGGGCCAACGTCCTGACTTTC. Amino acid sequence: CSAPDRTGGLSGANVLTF.

In regard to this clonotype: This clone may be a read error of a much larger clone one base away. The chain has TRBV27 and TRBJ2-7; D may match TRBD1 or TRBD2 (5 bases each). This CDR3 is built from 13 residues. Germline V CDR1 and CDR2: MNHEY, SMNVEV (reference sequence). The CDR3 is CASSYGTPYEQHF. CDR3 nucleotide sequence: TGTGCCAGCAGTTATGGGACCCCCTACGAGCAGCACTTC.

The rearrangement links TRBV20-1 to TRBJ2-1, with a weak D call TRBD1 (6 bases). The end of the DNA aligns better with TRBJ2-7, so the J call may be wrong. The CDR3 runs to 13 residues. From germline, CDR1 is DFQATT and CDR2 SNEGSKA (reference sequence). CDR3 coding DNA: TGCAGTTCCCAAATCTGGTCAGGGGATGAGCAGTACTTC. Translated, it gives CSSQIWSGDEQYF.

The V call is TRBV28, the J call TRBJ2-3; 12 bases map to TRBD2. Germline V CDR1 and CDR2: MDHEN, SYDVKM. The CDR3 covers 17 residues. Germline trimming cut 4 bases from V and 6 bases from J; bases unmatched to any gene: 11. In DNA, the CDR3 is TGTGCCAGCAGTTCCACCCTAGCGGGAGGGCCTTGGGATACGCAGTATTTT. Its protein product is CASSSTLAGGPWDTQYF. The full variable domain, completed using reference TRBV28 and TRBJ2-3, is DVKVTQSSRYLVKRTGEKVFLECVQDMDHENMFWYRQDPGLGLRLIYFSYDVKMKEKGDIPEGYSVSREKKERFSLILESASTNQTSMYLCASSSTLAGGPWDTQYFGPGTRLTVL.